This T cell receptor (beta chain) originates from a study of blood T cell repertoires in COVID-19. CDR1 SEHNR and CDR2 FQNEAQ come from the germline V gene (reference sequence). Trimming removed 5 bases from V and 1 base from J; junction bases left unmatched: 6. This CDR3 is 17 amino acids long. Per the authors' pipeline: Counts of nucleated cells, estimated from reference gene primer amplification, were obtained. Sequenced by immunoSEQ multiplex PCR; TCRdb stores in-frame clones only, minus some. That table gives V, J and clone size, and the DNA gave D and trimming. The profile shows 130,000 to 150,000 clones, around 83% of them singletons. This clone appeared once.

Material: PBMCs or T cells enriched from blood (not recorded which). This clonotype was obtained from a woman between 45 and 60 years old who had been exposed to COVID-19. The V and J genes are TRBV7-9 and TRBJ2-6, with 9 positions matching TRBD2. The CDR3 sequence: CASSPPGLASGANVLTF. The CDR3, as DNA: TGTGCCAGCAGCCCCCCGGGACTAGCATCTGGGGCCAACGTCCTGACTTTC.